This T cell receptor beta chain comes out of a study of blood T cell repertoires in COVID-19. Study at large: The study drew acute and convalescent COVID-19 samples from the United States, Italy and Spain. In each case, the material was cDNA or gDNA derived from T cells, B-cell-depleted T cells, or PBMCs.

Profiling relied on immunoSEQ multiplex PCR, and the TCRdb table lists in-frame clones only, not all of them. This sample yields about 220,000 clones, of which about nine tenths are seen a single time; 2.5% to 3% belongs to the top ten. The study drew participants aged about 18 to 95 years from under 30 US areas. Participant-given clinical history determined each cohort assignment. The material sequenced was PBMCs or T cells enriched from blood (not recorded which). The TCR originated in a woman aged 25-40 years with acute COVID-19.

The CDR3 DNA is TGTGCCATCAGCTCTAACAGGGGGCCGAACACCGGGGAGCTGTTTTTT. Its protein is CAISSNRGPNTGELFF. The rearrangement uses TRBV10-3 and TRBJ2-2; 9 bases agree with TRBD1. The V gene's germline CDR1 is ENHRY and CDR2 SYGVKD. The J segment lost 0 bases and the V segment lost 6 bases, leaving 5 bases of the junction unmatched. This CDR3 is 16 amino acids long.